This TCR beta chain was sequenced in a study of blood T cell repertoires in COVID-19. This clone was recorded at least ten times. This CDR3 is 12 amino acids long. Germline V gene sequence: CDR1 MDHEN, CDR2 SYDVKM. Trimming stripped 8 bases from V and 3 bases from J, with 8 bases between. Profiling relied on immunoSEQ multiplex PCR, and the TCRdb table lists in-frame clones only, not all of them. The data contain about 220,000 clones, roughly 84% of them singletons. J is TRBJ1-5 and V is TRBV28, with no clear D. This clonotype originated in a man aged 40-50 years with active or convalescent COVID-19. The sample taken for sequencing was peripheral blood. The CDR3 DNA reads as TGTGCCAGCGGGCTTAACAATCAGCCCCAGCATTTT. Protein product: CASGLNNQPQHF.